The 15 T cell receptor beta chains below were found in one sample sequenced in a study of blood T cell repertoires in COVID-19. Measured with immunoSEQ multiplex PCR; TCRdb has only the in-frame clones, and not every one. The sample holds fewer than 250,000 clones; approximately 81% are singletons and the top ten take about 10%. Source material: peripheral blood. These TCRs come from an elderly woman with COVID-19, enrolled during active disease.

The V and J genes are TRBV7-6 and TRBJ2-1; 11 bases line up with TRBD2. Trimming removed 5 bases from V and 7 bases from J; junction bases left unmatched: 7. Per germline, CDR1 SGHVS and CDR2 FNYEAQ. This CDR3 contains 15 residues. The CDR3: CASSHIAGGRNEQFF. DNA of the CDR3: TGTGCCAGCAGCCACATAGCGGGGGGGCGTAATGAGCAGTTCTTC.

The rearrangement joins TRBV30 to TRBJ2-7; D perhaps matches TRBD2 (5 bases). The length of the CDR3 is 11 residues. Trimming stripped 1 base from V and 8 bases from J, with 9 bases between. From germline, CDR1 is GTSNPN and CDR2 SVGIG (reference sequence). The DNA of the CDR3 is TGTGCCTGGAGTGAAGGAGGAAAGCAGTACTTC. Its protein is CAWSEGGKQYF.

The CDR3 coding sequence is TGTGCCAGCGCAGGGGCAGGTCGAGAGACCCAGTACTTC. Protein: CASAGAGRETQYF. The V call is TRBV25-1, the J call TRBJ2-5, with D tentatively TRBD1 (6 bases). The CDR3 covers 13 residues. Looked up from germline, CDR1 is MGHDK and CDR2 is SYGVNS. V was cut by 8 bases and J by 4 bases, with 14 bases left in between.

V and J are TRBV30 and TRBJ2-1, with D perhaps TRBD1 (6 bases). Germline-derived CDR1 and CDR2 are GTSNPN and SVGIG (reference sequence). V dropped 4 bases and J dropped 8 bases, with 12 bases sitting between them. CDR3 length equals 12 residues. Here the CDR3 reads CAWTQGSDEQFF. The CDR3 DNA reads TGTGCCTGGACACAGGGATCTGATGAGCAGTTCTTC.

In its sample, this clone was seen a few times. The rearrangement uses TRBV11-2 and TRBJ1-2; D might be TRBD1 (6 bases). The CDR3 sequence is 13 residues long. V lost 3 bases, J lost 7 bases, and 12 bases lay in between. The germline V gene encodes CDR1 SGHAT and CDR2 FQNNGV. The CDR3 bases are TGTGCCAGCAGCTTCGGGGGGCCCGGTGGCTACACCTTC. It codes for CASSFGGPGGYTF. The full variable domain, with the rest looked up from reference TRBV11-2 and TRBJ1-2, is EAGVAQSPRYKIIEKRQSVAFWCNPISGHATLYWYQQILGQGPKLLIQFQNNGVVDDSQLPKDRFSAERLKGVDSTLKIQPAKLEDSAVYLCASSFGGPGGYTFGSGTRLTVV.

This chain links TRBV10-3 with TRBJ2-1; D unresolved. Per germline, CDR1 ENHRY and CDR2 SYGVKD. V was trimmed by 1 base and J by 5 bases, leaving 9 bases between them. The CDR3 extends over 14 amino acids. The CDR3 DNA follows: TGTGCCATCAGTGAGTGGGCTAAACACAATGAGCAGTTCTTC. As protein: CAISEWAKHNEQFF.

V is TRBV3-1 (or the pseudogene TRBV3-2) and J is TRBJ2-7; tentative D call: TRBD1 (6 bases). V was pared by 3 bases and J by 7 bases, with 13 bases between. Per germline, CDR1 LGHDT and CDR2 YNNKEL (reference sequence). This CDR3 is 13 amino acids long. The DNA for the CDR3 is TGTGCCAGCAGCCATCGATCGAGGGGGGAGCAGTACGTC. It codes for CASSHRSRGEQYV.

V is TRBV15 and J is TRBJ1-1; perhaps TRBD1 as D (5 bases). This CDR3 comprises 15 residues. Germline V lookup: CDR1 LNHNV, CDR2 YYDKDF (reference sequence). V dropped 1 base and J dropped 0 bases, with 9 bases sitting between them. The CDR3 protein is CATSRVRQLNTEAFF. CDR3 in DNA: TGTGCCACCAGCAGAGTAAGACAGTTGAACACTGAAGCTTTCTTT.

CDR3 sequence reads: CASSLKQGSYEQYV. CDR3 DNA sequence: TGCGCCAGCAGCTTAAAACAGGGATCCTACGAGCAGTACGTC. The V and J genes are TRBV5-1 and TRBJ2-7; maybe TRBD1 (6 bases). From germline, CDR1 is SGHRS and CDR2 YFSETQ. This CDR3 is 14 amino acids long. Trimming took off 2 bases at V and 1 base at J, with 10 bases between the two ends.

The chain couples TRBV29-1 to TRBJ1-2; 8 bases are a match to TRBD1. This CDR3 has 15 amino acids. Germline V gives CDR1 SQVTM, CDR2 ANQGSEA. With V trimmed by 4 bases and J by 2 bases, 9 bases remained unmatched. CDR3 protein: CSVVTGGTLNYGYTF. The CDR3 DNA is TGCAGCGTTGTAACAGGGGGTACTTTGAACTATGGCTACACCTTC.

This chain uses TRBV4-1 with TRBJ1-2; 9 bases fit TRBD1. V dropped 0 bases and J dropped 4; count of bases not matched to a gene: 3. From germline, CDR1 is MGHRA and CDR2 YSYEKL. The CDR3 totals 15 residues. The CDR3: CASSQDGDRVYGYTF. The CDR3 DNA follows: TGCGCCAGCAGCCAAGACGGGGACAGGGTCTATGGCTACACCTTC.

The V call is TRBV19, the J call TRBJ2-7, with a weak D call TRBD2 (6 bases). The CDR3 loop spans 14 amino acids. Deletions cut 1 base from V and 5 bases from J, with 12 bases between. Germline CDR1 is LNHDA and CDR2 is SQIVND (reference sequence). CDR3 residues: CASSIGKGLNEQYF. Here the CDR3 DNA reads TGTGCCAGTAGTATAGGGAAGGGACTGAACGAGCAGTACTTC.

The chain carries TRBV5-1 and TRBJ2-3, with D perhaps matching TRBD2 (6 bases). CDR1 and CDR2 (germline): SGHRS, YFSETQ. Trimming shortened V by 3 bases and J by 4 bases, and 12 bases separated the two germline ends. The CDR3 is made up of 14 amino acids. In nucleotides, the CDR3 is TGCGCCAGCAGCTCACCGACTAGGCCAGATACGCAGTATTTT. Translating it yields CASSSPTRPDTQYF.

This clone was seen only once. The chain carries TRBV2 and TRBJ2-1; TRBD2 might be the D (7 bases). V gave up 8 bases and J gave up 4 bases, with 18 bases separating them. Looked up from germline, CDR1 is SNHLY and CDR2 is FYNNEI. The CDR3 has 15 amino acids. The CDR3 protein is CASGLSRGGYNEQFF. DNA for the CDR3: TGTGCCAGCGGTTTATCGAGGGGGGGGTACAATGAGCAGTTCTTC. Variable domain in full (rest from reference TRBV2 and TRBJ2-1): EPEVTQTPSHQVTQMGQEVILRCVPISNHLYFYWYRQILGQKVEFLVSFYNNEISEKSEIFDDQFSVERPDGSNFTLKIRSTKLEDSAMYFCASGLSRGGYNEQFFGPGTRLTVL.

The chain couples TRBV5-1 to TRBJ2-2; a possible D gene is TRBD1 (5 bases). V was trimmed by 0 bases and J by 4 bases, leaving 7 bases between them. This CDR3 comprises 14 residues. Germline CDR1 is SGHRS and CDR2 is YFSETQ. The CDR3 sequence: CASSLDRTTGELFF. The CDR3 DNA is TGCGCCAGCAGCTTGGACAGGACCACCGGGGAGCTGTTTTTT.